The 4 T cell receptor beta chains presented below share a single source sample, sequenced in a study of blood T cell repertoires in COVID-19. The assay was immunoSEQ multiplex PCR, and TCRdb's table has in-frame clones only and misses some. The sample consists of some 170,000 clones, 75% to 85% of them appearing once. Sequenced material: PBMCs or T cells enriched from blood (not recorded which). Receptors originate from a man in his forties who had recovered from COVID-19.

V is TRBV7-3 and J is TRBJ1-3; 8 nucleotides align to TRBD1. CDR1 and CDR2 (germline): SGHTA, FQGTGA. V was clipped by 9 bases and J by 4 bases; unmatched bases: 14. This CDR3 comprises 16 residues. The CDR3 sequence is CASTGDGQGQGNTIYF. The CDR3, as DNA: TGTGCCAGTACCGGTGACGGACAGGGACAAGGAAACACCATATATTTT.

The table lists this clone with a count of one. This chain uses TRBV2 with TRBJ2-3, with 14 bases identical to TRBD2. The CDR3 covers 17 residues. Trimming at V came to 6 bases and at J to 0 bases, leaving 5 bases not matched to a gene. Germline V gene data show CDR1 as SNHLY and CDR2 as FYNNEI. The CDR3 protein is CASRGLAGAISTDTQYF. The CDR3 coding sequence is TGTGCCAGCAGGGGACTAGCGGGGGCGATTAGCACAGATACGCAGTATTTT.

This clone was found a few times. This chain joins TRBV7-3 and TRBJ2-1; 7 positions agree with TRBD2. The CDR3 is 14 amino acids. J lost 4 bases, V lost 0 bases, and 0 bases had no gene match. CDR1 and CDR2 from the germline V gene are SGHTA and FQGTGA. The CDR3 is CASSLTGGYNEQFF. The CDR3, as DNA: TGTGCCAGCAGCTTAACGGGGGGGTACAATGAGCAGTTCTTC.

This clone has a count of ten or more. The chain employs TRBV5-1 and TRBJ1-5; 9 nucleotides match TRBD1. The CDR3 spans 15 residues. Trimming at V came to 4 bases and at J to 3 bases, leaving 5 bases not matched to a gene. CDR1 is SGHRS and CDR2 is YFSETQ in the germline V gene. As DNA, the CDR3 is TGCGCCAGCAGCATCGGACAGGGGCCCAATCAGCCCCAGCATTTT. Translating it yields CASSIGQGPNQPQHF.